The next 30 T cell receptor beta chains were all read from a single sample in a study of T cells in Graves' hyperthyroidism and ophthalmopathy. TCR beta CDR3 sequences were amplified from RNA transcripts. The HTBI set primed first-round TCR CDR3 RT-PCR. TCRdb reanalysed the multiplex PCR reads using MiXCR and keeps one entry per CDR3 protein. The profile shows some 340,000 distinct CDR3 sequences, roughly an eighth of them singletons. The material sequenced was blood. These receptors were taken from a woman in her forties with Graves' ophthalmopathy.

The table lists this clonotype with many counts. The chain joins TRBV27 to TRBJ2-7; perhaps D is TRBD1 or TRBD2 (5 bases each). There are 16 residues in the CDR3. With 2 bases removed from V and 4 bases from J, the gap between germline ends came to 18 bases. CDR1 and CDR2 from the germline V gene are MNHEY and SMNVEV (reference sequence). The CDR3 nucleotides read TGTGCCAGCAGTTTAACTAGGGACCTTTCGGTTTACGAGCAGTACTTC. Encoded protein: CASSLTRDLSVYEQYF.

This clonotype was counted a few times. The chain couples TRBV3-1 to TRBJ2-5; 11 bases are shared with TRBD2. J lost 6 bases, V lost 0 bases, and 3 bases had no gene match. CDR1 and CDR2 from the germline V gene are LGHDT and YNNKEL (reference sequence). The CDR3 sequence is 15 residues long. The CDR3 DNA follows: TGTGCCAGCAGCCAAGAACCTAGCGGGGGGCAGACCCAGTACTTC. Protein product: CASSQEPSGGQTQYF.

This clonotype was seen a handful of times. Being one base from a much bigger clone, this may be a read error. The rearrangement links TRBV6-1 to TRBJ1-5, with TRBD1 identical over 10 bases. This CDR3 region has 14 residues. Germline CDR1 is MNHNS and CDR2 is SASEGT. Trimming cost V 4 bases and J 6 bases; bases outside gene matches: 3. The CDR3 bases are TGTGCCAGCAGTGGACAGGGGGCTAGTCAGCCCCAGCATTTT. Translated: CASSGQGASQPQHF.

This clonotype has more than one count but fewer than ten. The J gene is TRBJ2-3, the V gene TRBV5-8, with 13 bases fitting TRBD2. CDR1 is SGHTS, CDR2 YDEGEE, per germline. After removal of 2 bases from V and 0 bases from J, the junction contained 15 bases not matched to a gene. This CDR3 is built from 21 residues. The CDR3: CASSFFPGLAGISRSTDTQYF. The CDR3, as DNA: TGTGCCAGCAGCTTCTTTCCGGGACTAGCGGGGATTTCCAGGAGCACAGATACGCAGTATTTT. The complete variable domain, with remaining parts taken from reference TRBV5-8 and TRBJ2-3, reads EAGVTQSPTHLIKTRGQQATLRCSPISGHTSVYWYQQALGLGLQFLLWYDEGEERNRGNFPPRFSGRQFPNYSSELNVNALELEDSALYLCASSFFPGLAGISRSTDTQYFGPGTRLTVL.

This clonotype occurred many times. The chain links TRBV14 to TRBJ1-2; D call uncertain. This CDR3 region has 13 residues. CDR1 and CDR2 from the germline V gene are SGHDN and FVKESK. Deletions cut 2 bases from V and 0 bases from J, with 4 bases between. The DNA for the CDR3 is TGTGCCAGCAGCCAAATAACTAACTATGGCTACACCTTC. It translates to CASSQITNYGYTF.

This rearrangement joins TRBV7-9 to TRBJ2-3; 9 bases agree with TRBD2. The germline gives CDR1 SEHNR, CDR2 FQNEAQ (reference sequence). The CDR3 length is 15 residues. The V and J ends lost 5 bases and 0 bases, in that order; junction bases with no gene match: 3. CDR3 DNA: TGTGCCAGCAGCGTTAGCGGGGGTAGCACAGATACGCAGTATTTT. As protein: CASSVSGGSTDTQYF.

This clonotype was observed at least ten times. V and J are TRBV2 and TRBJ2-3; D may correspond to TRBD1 or TRBD2 (5 bases each). Germline lookup yields CDR1 SNHLY and CDR2 FYNNEI. V lost 5 bases, J lost 1 base, and 13 bases lay in between. This CDR3 contains 15 residues. The DNA of the CDR3 is TGTGCCAGCAGTCCTCTCGTGGGGGGCACAGATACGCAGTATTTT. This sequence encodes CASSPLVGGTDTQYF.

Comment on this clonotype: This may arise from a read error, as a much more abundant clone is one base away. The chain is built from TRBV7-9 and TRBJ1-2; weak D call: TRBD1 (5 bases). From germline, CDR1 is SEHNR and CDR2 FQNEAQ (reference sequence). The germline V and J ends were trimmed by 5 bases and 7 bases, with 20 bases remaining between them. The CDR3 covers 15 residues. CDR3 region: CASSLFGAAPSGYTF. DNA of the CDR3: TGTGCCAGCAGCCTGTTTGGGGCCGCCCCAAGTGGCTACACCTTC.

This clonotype was detected only a few times. DNA of the CDR3: TGTGCCAGCTCACCTTTAGACAGGGGGCAAGAGCAGTACTTC. Protein product: CASSPLDRGQEQYF. The genes are TRBV18 and TRBJ2-7; 10 bases agree with TRBD1. Germline V gives CDR1 KGHSH, CDR2 LQKENI. The CDR3 runs 14 residues. The trim removed 3 bases at V and 7 bases at J, leaving 6 bases unmatched.

This clonotype came up a few times. CDR3 in amino acids: CASSESLAGGIGTDTQYF. CDR3 DNA: TGTGCCAGCAGTGAATCGCTAGCGGGGGGGATAGGGACAGATACGCAGTATTTT. The chain links TRBV25-1 to TRBJ2-3, with TRBD2 matching 12 bases. After removal of 1 base from V and 3 bases from J, the junction contained 8 bases not matched to a gene. Germline V gene data show CDR1 as MGHDK and CDR2 as SYGVNS. The CDR3 has 18 residues.

This clonotype was seen many times. V usage is TRBV27 and J usage is TRBJ2-7; 10 bases line up with TRBD1. The CDR3 extends over 14 amino acids. The ends lost 4 bases at V and 5 bases at J; junction bases unmatched: 5. From germline, CDR1 is MNHEY and CDR2 SMNVEV (reference sequence). CDR3 in amino acids: CASSWDRGKDEQYF. The CDR3, as DNA: TGTGCCAGCAGTTGGGACAGGGGTAAGGACGAGCAGTACTTC.

This chain links TRBV6-4 with TRBJ2-1, with a possible D match to TRBD1 (6 bases). Trimming shortened V by 4 bases and J by 6 bases, and 16 bases separated the two germline ends. The CDR3 consists of 15 residues. Germline CDR1 reads MRHNA; CDR2 reads SNTAGT. Here the CDR3 DNA reads TGTGCCAGCAGTGCACAGGGTGGGGGTATCAATGAGCAGTTCTTC. Residues: CASSAQGGGINEQFF.

This clonotype appeared a single time. CDR3 coding DNA: TGTGCCACCAGTGATTCTGGGAAAACCTATGGCTACACCTTC. Translation gives CATSDSGKTYGYTF. The V gene is TRBV24-1, the J gene TRBJ1-2; D call uncertain. V dropped 2 bases and J dropped 4 bases, with 10 bases sitting between them. Germline lookup yields CDR1 KGHDR and CDR2 SFDVKD. The CDR3 extends over 14 amino acids.

This clonotype was seen at least ten times. The CDR3 DNA is TGCGCCAGCAGCCCCCCTGGGGACAGTCAAGGCTACACCTTC. It is translated as CASSPPGDSQGYTF. V is TRBV5-1 and J is TRBJ1-2; 7 nucleotides align to TRBD1. The CDR3 covers 14 residues. The ends lost 4 bases at V and 8 bases at J; junction bases unmatched: 11. Germline-derived CDR1 and CDR2 are SGHRS and YFSETQ. Together with reference TRBV5-1 and TRBJ1-2, the CDR3 gives the full variable domain: KAGVTQTPRYLIKTRGQQVTLSCSPISGHRSVSWYQQTPGQGLQFLFEYFSETQRNKGNFPGRFSGRQFSNSRSEMNVSTLELGDSALYLCASSPPGDSQGYTFGSGTRLTVV.

This clonotype occurred many times. The J gene is TRBJ2-3, the V gene TRBV2; 8 bases line up with TRBD2. The CDR3 is made up of 16 amino acids. The ends lost 9 bases at V and 5 bases at J; junction bases unmatched: 16. Germline CDR1 is SNHLY and CDR2 is FYNNEI. The CDR3 loop reads CARSIGASGWGDTQYF. The DNA of the CDR3 is TGTGCCAGGTCCATCGGGGCTAGCGGGTGGGGAGATACGCAGTATTTT. The variable domain in full, with the rest retrieved from reference TRBV2 and TRBJ2-3, is EPEVTQTPSHQVTQMGQEVILRCVPISNHLYFYWYRQILGQKVEFLVSFYNNEISEKSEIFDDQFSVERPDGSNFTLKIRSTKLEDSAMYFCARSIGASGWGDTQYFGPGTRLTVL.

This chain joins TRBV20-1 and TRBJ2-7; D unclear. V shed 2 bases and J shed 1 base, with 15 bases lying between them. The germline V gene encodes CDR1 DFQATT and CDR2 SNEGSKA (reference sequence). The CDR3 is 15 amino acids. CDR3 protein: CSARSNWVGSYEQYF. The CDR3 DNA reads as TGCAGTGCTAGAAGTAATTGGGTTGGGTCCTACGAGCAGTACTTC.

This clonotype was observed many times. The chain joins TRBV6-1 to TRBJ2-3; no clear D gene. Looked up from germline, CDR1 is MNHNS and CDR2 is SASEGT. V lost 6 bases to trimming and J lost 3 bases, with 10 bases between them. The CDR3 runs 13 residues. Written as DNA, the CDR3 is TGTGCCAGCAGGGGTACTTTAACAGATACGCAGTATTTT. This codes for CASRGTLTDTQYF.

This clonotype was picked up many times. The genes are TRBV2 and TRBJ1-2, with a weak D call TRBD1 (5 bases). Germline V gene data show CDR1 as SNHLY and CDR2 as FYNNEI. The CDR3 loop spans 15 amino acids. Trimming shortened V by 9 bases and J by 4 bases, and 21 bases separated the two germline ends. The DNA of the CDR3 is TGTGCCAGTCCTACGGGGGAGTGGAGGAGCTATGGCTACACCTTC. Protein product: CASPTGEWRSYGYTF.

This clonotype was observed at least ten times. CDR3 amino acids: CSARDGPQFKAFF. CDR3 in DNA: TGCAGTGCTAGAGACGGACCCCAGTTTAAAGCTTTCTTT. The genes are TRBV20-1 and TRBJ1-1, with unresolved D. Germline CDR1 DFQATT, CDR2 SNEGSKA (reference sequence). V was clipped by 0 bases and J by 9 bases, with 14 bases between them. This CDR3 has 13 residues.

Many counts were recorded for this clonotype. The V and J genes are TRBV6-1 and TRBJ2-7; 8 bases are shared with TRBD1. CDR1 is MNHNS and CDR2 is SASEGT in the germline V gene. The CDR3 runs to 14 residues. V gave up 6 bases and J gave up 3 bases; unmatched junction bases: 7. This CDR3 is CASRGTGALYEQYF. CDR3 in DNA: TGTGCCAGCAGGGGGACAGGCGCCCTCTACGAGCAGTACTTC.

This clonotype was seen many times. The CDR3 is CASSEAGVAEDTIYF. CDR3 nucleotides: TGTGCCAGCAGTGAAGCAGGAGTCGCAGAGGACACCATATATTTT. This chain joins TRBV2 and TRBJ1-3; D remains ambiguous. This CDR3 spans 15 amino acids. The germline CDR1 and CDR2 sequences are SNHLY and FYNNEI. Trimming took off 0 bases at V and 8 bases at J, with 14 bases between the two ends.

This clonotype occurred many times. This sequence joins TRBV12-3 or TRBV12-4 and TRBJ1-1, with TRBD1 matching 7 bases. The CDR3 is 13 residues long. Trimming removed 5 bases from V and 4 bases from J; junction bases left unmatched: 4. The CDR3 DNA is TGTGCCAGCAGTCTGACAGGGCGCACTGAAGCTTTCTTT. This translates into CASSLTGRTEAFF.

This clonotype was seen at least ten times. The chain couples TRBV2 to TRBJ1-6; D remains ambiguous. There are 12 residues in the CDR3. V shed 7 bases and J shed 7 bases, with 8 bases lying between them. Germline V gene data show CDR1 as SNHLY and CDR2 as FYNNEI. The CDR3 protein is CASNDENSPLHF. CDR3 sequence (DNA): TGTGCCAGCAATGATGAGAATTCACCCCTCCACTTT.

This clonotype has at least ten counts. The J gene is TRBJ2-1, the V gene TRBV2, with TRBD1 matching over 8 bases. This CDR3 spans 16 amino acids. Germline CDR1 reads SNHLY; CDR2 reads FYNNEI. The ends lost 0 bases at V and 8 bases at J; junction bases unmatched: 9. This CDR3 is CASSEARTGLRYEQFF. For the CDR3, the DNA is TGTGCCAGCAGTGAAGCAAGGACAGGGCTAAGGTATGAGCAGTTCTTC. The entire variable domain, with the rest obtained from reference TRBV2 and TRBJ2-1, is as follows: EPEVTQTPSHQVTQMGQEVILRCVPISNHLYFYWYRQILGQKVEFLVSFYNNEISEKSEIFDDQFSVERPDGSNFTLKIRSTKLEDSAMYFCASSEARTGLRYEQFFGPGTRLTVL.

There are a few counts of this clonotype. The gene calls are TRBV28 and TRBJ1-2; D might be TRBD1 (5 bases). Trimming removed 3 bases from V and 5 bases from J, with 22 bases in between. Germline V gene sequence: CDR1 MDHEN, CDR2 SYDVKM. The CDR3 consists of 17 residues. This CDR3 is CASSFGGRAGINYGYTF. The CDR3 DNA follows: TGTGCCAGCAGTTTCGGTGGGCGGGCAGGGATTAATTATGGCTACACCTTC.

This clonotype was seen many times. The CDR3 DNA reads as TGTGCCAGCAGCTCCATCGGTGGGGGGATCGTAACAGATACGCAGTATTTT. Its translation is CASSSIGGGIVTDTQYF. This chain uses TRBV7-2 with TRBJ2-3, with D tentatively TRBD2 (6 bases). The V end lost 4 bases, the J end lost 3 bases, and 20 bases lay between the germline ends. This CDR3 contains 17 residues. Germline V gene lookup returns CDR1 SGHTA and CDR2 FQGNSA.

The chain is built from TRBV6-1 and TRBJ2-2; 9 bases are a match to TRBD2. J gave up 5 bases and V 7 bases, and 14 bases lay outside the gene matches. The germline gives CDR1 MNHNS, CDR2 SASEGT. This CDR3 has 17 residues. The CDR3 DNA reads TGTGCCAGCAACCTACGCGGGGGGGCCGGTTCAACCGGGGAGCTGTTTTTT. Translated: CASNLRGGAGSTGELFF.

This clonotype turned up a few times. J is TRBJ2-1 and V is TRBV15; the D gene could be TRBD1 or TRBD2 (5 bases each). There are 16 residues in the CDR3. V lost 5 bases and J 4 bases, leaving 18 bases between the germline ends. The V gene's germline CDR1 is LNHNV and CDR2 YYDKDF (reference sequence). The CDR3 DNA reads as TGTGCCACCAGCCCCCGCGAGGGGAAAGGATACAATGAGCAGTTCTTC. This translates into CATSPREGKGYNEQFF.

This clonotype came up many times. The genes are TRBV7-9 and TRBJ2-7, with D hard to call. Germline loops: CDR1 SEHNR, CDR2 FQNEAQ (reference sequence). CDR3 length: 13 amino acids. Trimming pared 5 bases from V and 3 bases from J, leaving 11 bases between. CDR3 amino acids: CASSPEVDYEQYF. The CDR3 DNA reads TGTGCCAGCAGCCCAGAAGTGGACTACGAGCAGTACTTC.

This clonotype has ten or more counts. The chain joins TRBV6-5 to TRBJ2-7, with 7 positions matching TRBD1. Trimming removed 2 bases from V and 5 bases from J; junction bases left unmatched: 3. This CDR3 is built from 13 residues. Germline lookup yields CDR1 MNHEY and CDR2 SVGAGI. DNA of the CDR3: TGTGCCAGCAGTTACGGCAGGGGGAACGAGCAGTACTTC. Its protein product is CASSYGRGNEQYF.